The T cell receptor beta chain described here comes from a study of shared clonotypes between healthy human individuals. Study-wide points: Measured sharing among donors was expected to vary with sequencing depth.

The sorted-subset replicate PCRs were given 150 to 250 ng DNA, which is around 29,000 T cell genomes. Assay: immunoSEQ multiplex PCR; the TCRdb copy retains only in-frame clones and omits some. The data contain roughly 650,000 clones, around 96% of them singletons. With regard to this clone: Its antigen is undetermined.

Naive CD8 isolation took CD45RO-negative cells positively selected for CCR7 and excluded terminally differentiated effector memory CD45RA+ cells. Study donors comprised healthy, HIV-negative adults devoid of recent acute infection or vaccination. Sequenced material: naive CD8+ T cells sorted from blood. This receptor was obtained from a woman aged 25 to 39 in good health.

The chain's CDR3 is CASSFHITGREVTDTQYF. The CDR3 bases are TGTGCCAGCAGCTTCCACATCACGGGGCGGGAGGTCACAGATACGCAGTATTTT. The V and J genes are TRBV28 and TRBJ2-3; 8 bases are a match to TRBD2. The germline V gene encodes CDR1 MDHEN and CDR2 SYDVKM. The CDR3 length is 18 residues. The V segment lost 6 bases and the J segment 2 bases; nucleotides outside the gene matches: 16.